This is a list of T cell receptor beta chains from one sample in a study of T cell changes during pregnancy in multiple sclerosis. TCRdb's table, derived via immunoSEQ multiplex PCR, lists solely in-frame clones and lacks some. The sample consists of fewer than 15,000 clones, approximately 83% of them appearing once. Material: CD8+ T cells from peripheral blood mononuclear cells, obtained in the first trimester of pregnancy. These receptors all stem from a female donor with multiple sclerosis, enrolled in a pregnancy study. Both conserved end residues are part of each CDR3. The order of the fields is clone size, J gene, V gene, D gene, CDR3 DNA, CDR3 protein. D genes are given only for firm matches. The size entry is marked missing in some rows and otherwise reads once, few, many or a size class.

clone_size: .; j_call: TRBJ2-1; v_call: TRBV30; d_call: TRBD2; cdr3_nt: TGTGCCTGGAGTGAGGCTAGCGGGGCGCACAATGAGCAGTTCTTC; cdr3_aa: CAWSEASGAHNEQFF
clone_size: .; j_call: TRBJ2-1; v_call: TRBV19; d_call: TRBD2; cdr3_nt: TGTGCCTCTGGGGTGGCGGGGGGGCGGGAAAATGAGCAGTTCTTC; cdr3_aa: CASGVAGGRENEQFF
clone_size: .; j_call: TRBJ1-2; v_call: TRBV29-1; d_call: .; cdr3_nt: TGCAGCGTTGAAACAAGAGGGTCCCTTGGCTATGGCTACACCTTC; cdr3_aa: CSVETRGSLGYGYTF
clone_size: .; j_call: TRBJ2-1; v_call: TRBV7-9; d_call: TRBD2; cdr3_nt: TGTGCCAGCAGCTTTGGGTCGGGGGGTCACAATGAGCAGTTCTTC; cdr3_aa: CASSFGSGGHNEQFF
clone_size: .; j_call: TRBJ2-7; v_call: TRBV7-9; d_call: .; cdr3_nt: TGTGCCAGCAGCTTACGGTCCCCTGGCTACGAGCAGTACTTC; cdr3_aa: CASSLRSPGYEQYF
clone_size: .; j_call: TRBJ2-5; v_call: TRBV29-1; d_call: .; cdr3_nt: TGCAGCGTTGAAGTTAGCCAGCCAGAAGAGACCCAGTACTTC; cdr3_aa: CSVEVSQPEETQYF
clone_size: .; j_call: TRBJ2-5; v_call: TRBV2; d_call: .; cdr3_nt: TGTGCCAGCACCTACCAAGAGACCCAGTACTTC; cdr3_aa: CASTYQETQYF
clone_size: .; j_call: TRBJ1-2; v_call: TRBV5-1; d_call: .; cdr3_nt: TGCGCCAGCAGCGTTACAGTGGAAGCTAACTATGGCTACACCTTC; cdr3_aa: CASSVTVEANYGYTF
clone_size: large; j_call: TRBJ2-1; v_call: TRBV6-1; d_call: .; cdr3_nt: TGTGCCAGCAGGGTAGCGTCTTCCTACAATGAGCAGTTCTTC; cdr3_aa: CASRVASSYNEQFF
clone_size: .; j_call: TRBJ1-2; v_call: TRBV29-1; d_call: .; cdr3_nt: TGCAGCGTTGAACGCGGGGCGGACTGGAACTATGGCTACACCTTC; cdr3_aa: CSVERGADWNYGYTF